These 22 T cell receptor beta chains originate from one sample sequenced in a study of blood T cell repertoires in COVID-19. Measured with immunoSEQ multiplex PCR; TCRdb has only the in-frame clones, and not every one. The table lists around 140,000 clones, around 82% of them singletons, with 4% in the top ten. Sequenced input: peripheral blood. The receptors stem from an older woman with acute or convalescent COVID-19.

The J gene is TRBJ1-1, the V gene TRBV6-5; D uncertain. Germline CDR1 is MNHEY and CDR2 is SVGAGI. The CDR3 has 13 amino acids. Trimming left V 5 bases short and J 5 bases short, with 12 bases between. The CDR3: CASSRRVQTEAFF. The CDR3 nucleotides are TGTGCCAGCAGTAGGCGGGTACAAACTGAAGCTTTCTTT.

The rearrangement uses TRBV5-1 and TRBJ1-2; D may be TRBD1 (5 bases). Trimming took off 0 bases at V and 5 bases at J, with 14 bases between the two ends. The germline V gene has CDR1 SGHRS and CDR2 YFSETQ. This CDR3 contains 15 residues. The CDR3 DNA follows: TGCGCCAGCAGCTTGGGTCAGGGTCCCTCTTATGGCTACACCTTC. It encodes CASSLGQGPSYGYTF.

V gene TRBV7-2 combines with J gene TRBJ2-1; possibly TRBD2 for D (6 bases). Germline CDR1 is SGHTA and CDR2 is FQGNSA. CDR3 length equals 18 residues. The V end lost 4 bases, the J end lost 6 bases, and 25 bases lay between the germline ends. Here the CDR3 reads CASSSRPKTGDTGNEQFF. CDR3 DNA: TGTGCCAGCAGCTCACGCCCTAAAACGGGAGATACCGGCAATGAGCAGTTCTTC.

This sequence joins TRBV6-1 and TRBJ2-5; 7 bases line up with TRBD2. Germline lookup yields CDR1 MNHNS and CDR2 SASEGT. The CDR3 is 20 amino acids. Trimming removed 1 base from V and 2 bases from J; junction bases left unmatched: 19. The DNA for the CDR3 is TGTGCCAGCAGTGAAGTAGATCTGGGAGGGGCCCTGTTAAGACAAGAGACCCAGTACTTC. Protein sequence: CASSEVDLGGALLRQETQYF.

This sequence joins TRBV7-2 and TRBJ1-2; 9 nucleotides agree with TRBD1. Trimming took 6 bases from V and 8 from J; bases not matched to a gene: 13. Germline V CDR1 and CDR2: SGHTA, FQGNSA. The CDR3 consists of 15 residues. The CDR3 DNA reads TGTGCCAGCAGTCTTGCTTCGGGACAGGGTGGGGGCTACACCTTC. It specifies CASSLASGQGGGYTF.

The rearrangement links TRBV28 to TRBJ1-4, with 10 bases that match TRBD1. This CDR3 contains 16 residues. CDR1 and CDR2 (germline): MDHEN, SYDVKM. The trim removed 6 bases at V and 3 bases at J, leaving 7 bases unmatched. Written as DNA, the CDR3 is TGTGCCAGCAGCAGGACAGGGGGTCGCGCTAATGAAAAACTGTTTTTT. Protein product: CASSRTGGRANEKLFF.

Comments on this clone: The sample contains more than one DNA sequence encoding this CDR3. The rearrangement joins TRBV9 to TRBJ2-2; 9 nucleotides match TRBD1. Germline-derived CDR1 and CDR2 are SGDLS and YYNGEE. V lost 5 bases, J lost 3 bases, and 5 bases stayed unmatched. The CDR3 runs to 15 residues. CDR3 DNA sequence: TGTGCCAGCAGTGCCGGGACAGGGTACACCGGGGAGCTGTTTTTT. Translation: CASSAGTGYTGELFF.

The rearrangement uses TRBV7-2 and TRBJ2-7; 8 bases agree with TRBD2. Trimming took 5 bases from V and 4 from J; bases not matched to a gene: 4. Germline assignment: CDR1 SGHTA and CDR2 FQGNSA. This CDR3 has 13 residues. The CDR3 sequence is CASSPAGGYEQYF. CDR3 in DNA: TGTGCCAGCAGCCCGGCGGGGGGTTACGAGCAGTACTTC.

The chain has TRBV19 and TRBJ2-2; no reliable D call. V gave up 3 bases and J gave up 5 bases, with 7 bases separating them. There are 13 residues in the CDR3. CDR1 is LNHDA, CDR2 SQIVND, per germline (reference sequence). CDR3 in DNA: TGTGCCAGTAGTATTTCTGTTACCGGGGAGCTGTTTTTT. Its protein is CASSISVTGELFF.

The J gene is TRBJ1-5, the V gene TRBV28; D gene uncertain. The length of the CDR3 is 11 residues. CDR1 and CDR2 from the germline V gene are MDHEN and SYDVKM. Trimming left V 5 bases short and J 9 bases short, with 8 bases between. The CDR3 spells CASSARGPQHF. The CDR3 DNA reads as TGTGCCAGCAGTGCCCGAGGGCCCCAGCATTTT.

The gene calls are TRBV28 and TRBJ1-1; 8 positions match TRBD1. CDR1 is MDHEN, CDR2 SYDVKM, per germline. With V trimmed by 4 bases and J by 0 bases, 1 base remained unmatched. This CDR3 region has 14 residues. This CDR3 is CASSSGGVNTEAFF. The CDR3 nucleotides read TGTGCCAGCAGTTCAGGGGGCGTGAACACTGAAGCTTTCTTT.

This chain uses TRBV3-1 (or the pseudogene TRBV3-2) with TRBJ2-2, with 14 bases identical to TRBD2. Germline CDR1 and CDR2: LGHDT and YNNKEL (reference sequence). The CDR3 consists of 15 residues. V was clipped by 5 bases and J by 5 bases; unmatched bases: 1. The DNA for the CDR3 is TGTGCCAGCAGCGGGACTAGCGGGAGTACCGGGGAGCTGTTTTTT. It codes for CASSGTSGSTGELFF.

This clone has just one count. V and J are TRBV6-5 and TRBJ2-7; 8 bases are shared with TRBD1. Germline assignment: CDR1 MNHEY and CDR2 SVGAGI. The CDR3 length is 13 residues. Trimming at V came to 2 bases and at J to 12 bases, leaving 9 bases not matched to a gene. CDR3 amino acids: CASSYPGTGLVYF. The CDR3 region has the DNA TGTGCCAGCAGTTACCCCGGGACAGGTTTGGTGTACTTC.

The chain uses TRBV4-2 and TRBJ1-1; a weak D match, TRBD1 (5 bases). The V gene lost 5 bases and the J gene lost 6 bases, with 16 bases spanning the gap. The CDR3 is 14 residues long. Germline values: CDR1 LGHNA, CDR2 YNFKEQ. The chain's CDR3 is CASSKQDGISEAFF. The CDR3 nucleotides read TGTGCCAGCAGCAAACAGGACGGAATCTCTGAAGCTTTCTTT.

The chain has TRBV4-1 and TRBJ2-1; tentative D call: TRBD2 (6 bases). The CDR3 length is 16 residues. Germline assignment: CDR1 MGHRA and CDR2 YSYEKL. V dropped 1 base and J dropped 2 bases, with 12 bases sitting between them. CDR3 nucleotide sequence: TGCGCCAGCAGCCAAGCAAGTAGCGGACCCTACAATGAGCAGTTCTTC. Encoded protein: CASSQASSGPYNEQFF.

This chain links TRBV28 with TRBJ1-1; no clear D. CDR1 is MDHEN and CDR2 is SYDVKM in the germline V gene. The V and J ends lost 4 bases and 1 base respectively, with 10 bases between them. This CDR3 has 14 residues. This chain's CDR3 is CASSYPEGNTEAFF. DNA for the CDR3: TGTGCCAGCAGTTACCCAGAGGGGAACACTGAAGCTTTCTTT.

This chain connects TRBV28 to TRBJ1-1; D unresolved. The CDR3 extends over 13 amino acids. Germline lookup yields CDR1 MDHEN and CDR2 SYDVKM. Between the trimmed V and J ends, which lost 3 bases and 4 bases, there was a span of 9 bases. Here the CDR3 DNA reads TGTGCCAGCAGTTTGAGGCAGCTCACTGAAGCTTTCTTT. This encodes CASSLRQLTEAFF.

This chain uses TRBV15 with TRBJ1-3; D uncertain. Germline CDR1 reads LNHNV; CDR2 reads YYDKDF (reference sequence). The V and J ends lost 3 bases and 8 bases respectively, with 8 bases between them. This CDR3 is 12 amino acids long. The CDR3 here is CATSSFLDTIYF. The CDR3 nucleotides read TGTGCCACCAGCAGCTTTCTCGACACCATATATTTT.

The V gene is TRBV12-3 or TRBV12-4, the J gene TRBJ2-7, with D hard to call. V was shortened by 3 bases and J by 3 bases, with 9 bases between the two germline ends. The CDR3 is made up of 13 amino acids. CDR3 nucleotide sequence: TGTGCCAGCAGTTTTAACAGAGACTACGAGCAGTACTTC. Translating gives CASSFNRDYEQYF.

The chain is built from TRBV5-1 and TRBJ2-5, with a possible D match to TRBD1 (5 bases). Trimming pared 4 bases from V and 1 base from J, leaving 14 bases between. Germline V gene data show CDR1 as SGHRS and CDR2 as YFSETQ. The CDR3 runs 15 residues. CDR3 sequence (DNA): TGCGCCAGCAGCCTGGTGACAGTAGTCCAAGAGACCCAGTACTTC. Encoded protein: CASSLVTVVQETQYF. The complete variable domain, with remaining parts taken from reference TRBV5-1 and TRBJ2-5, reads KAGVTQTPRYLIKTRGQQVTLSCSPISGHRSVSWYQQTPGQGLQFLFEYFSETQRNKGNFPGRFSGRQFSNSRSEMNVSTLELGDSALYLCASSLVTVVQETQYFGPGTRLLVL.

The rearrangement joins TRBV28 to TRBJ2-7; the D is unclear. Trimming took 6 bases from V and 3 from J, leaving 12 bases between them. The CDR3 has 13 amino acids. Germline CDR1 reads MDHEN; CDR2 reads SYDVKM. CDR3 in DNA: TGTGCCAGCAGGTCCGAATCAGGCTACGAGCAGTACTTC. Translation gives CASRSESGYEQYF. Complete variable domain (other parts from reference TRBV28 and TRBJ2-7): DVKVTQSSRYLVKRTGEKVFLECVQDMDHENMFWYRQDPGLGLRLIYFSYDVKMKEKGDIPEGYSVSREKKERFSLILESASTNQTSMYLCASRSESGYEQYFGPGTRLTVT.

V gene TRBV19 combines with J gene TRBJ2-7; D possibly corresponds to TRBD1 (6 bases). Trimming cost V 7 bases and J 2 bases, with 6 bases left between them. The CDR3 sequence is 11 residues long. Germline CDR1 LNHDA, CDR2 SQIVND (reference sequence). CDR3 protein: CASTGAYEQYF. The DNA of the CDR3 is TGTGCCAGTACAGGGGCCTACGAGCAGTACTTC.